The 20 T cell receptor beta chains below all came from one sample that was sequenced in a study of T cells after yellow fever vaccination. Each CDR3 protein gets one entry after TCRdb re-called the 5' RACE reads with MiXCR. The sample includes about 130,000 distinct CDR3 sequences, under 9% of them seen just once. The sample here was CD8+ T cells sorted from PBMCs, taken on the day of the yellow fever booster vaccination. These receptors originate from a man between 18 and 29 years old who received the YFV17D yellow fever vaccine.

This sequence joins TRBV29-1 and TRBJ2-3, with 10 nucleotides matching TRBD1. This CDR3 spans 17 amino acids. V gave up 4 bases and J gave up 3 bases; unmatched junction bases: 13. CDR1 and CDR2 from the germline V gene are SQVTM and ANQGSEA. CDR3: CSVGMRWTGGGTDTQYF. CDR3 bases: TGCAGCGTTGGAATGCGATGGACAGGGGGAGGGACAGATACGCAGTATTTT.

This clonotype was seen ten or more times. The V and J genes are TRBV4-3 and TRBJ2-2; 7 bases align to TRBD1. Per germline, CDR1 LGHNA and CDR2 YSLEER. This CDR3 has 14 amino acids. With 5 bases clipped from V and 3 bases from J, the junction kept 3 bases outside the gene matches. In DNA, the CDR3 is TGCGCCAGCAGCGGGGGACAGTACACCGGGGAGCTGTTTTTT. Protein product: CASSGGQYTGELFF.

The sample holds a few counts of this clonotype. The J gene is TRBJ1-2, the V gene TRBV20-1; tentative D call: TRBD1 (5 bases). CDR1 and CDR2 (germline): DFQATT, SNEGSKA (reference sequence). Trimming took off 2 bases at V and 4 bases at J, with 14 bases between the two ends. This CDR3 has 14 amino acids. CDR3 sequence (DNA): TGCAGTGCTAGATTTCGGGGCGTGACCTATGGCTACACCTTC. Translation: CSARFRGVTYGYTF.

This clonotype was detected only a few times. The V gene is TRBV5-5, the J gene TRBJ1-4; 10 bases map to TRBD1. V lost 2 bases, J lost 4 bases, and 8 bases stayed unmatched. The germline gives CDR1 SGHKS, CDR2 YYEKEE (reference sequence). CDR3 length: 17 residues. CDR3 DNA: TGTGCCAGCAGCTTATCTGAGACAGGGGGCCTTAATGAAAAACTGTTTTTT. Residues: CASSLSETGGLNEKLFF.

This chain joins TRBV4-2 and TRBJ2-5, with 11 bases fitting TRBD2. This CDR3 spans 16 amino acids. Per germline, CDR1 LGHNA and CDR2 YNFKEQ. The ends lost 4 bases at V and 6 bases at J; junction bases unmatched: 10. The DNA for the CDR3 is TGTGCCAGCAGCCCATCTGGGACTAGCGGTGTGAAGACCCAGTACTTC. Amino acid sequence: CASSPSGTSGVKTQYF.

V usage is TRBV4-3 and J usage is TRBJ1-2, with 7 bases matching TRBD1. V lost 0 bases to trimming and J lost 5 bases; unmatched junction nucleotides: 15. The CDR3 extends over 18 amino acids. Germline V gene data show CDR1 as LGHNA and CDR2 as YSLEER. CDR3 DNA sequence: TGCGCCAGCAGCCAAGATCTTTCCGTAGGGGGCACGGGTTATGGCTACACCTTC. As protein: CASSQDLSVGGTGYGYTF.

There are a few counts of this clonotype. The rearrangement links TRBV12-3 or TRBV12-4 to TRBJ1-5; 9 positions match TRBD1. CDR3 length: 15 amino acids. Losses at the gene ends were 5 bases for V and 5 bases for J; bases not matched to a gene: 7. CDR3 sequence reads: CASSPGTGIDQPQHF. DNA for the CDR3: TGTGCCAGCAGTCCGGGGACAGGGATCGATCAGCCCCAGCATTTT.

This clonotype came up many times. This chain uses TRBV6-2 or TRBV6-3 with TRBJ1-2; D call uncertain. Per the germline V gene, CDR1 is MNHEY and CDR2 is SVGEGT. V was shortened by 2 bases and J by 5 bases, with 3 bases between the two germline ends. The length of the CDR3 is 11 residues. CDR3 region: CASSYPYGYTF. The CDR3 DNA is TGTGCCAGCAGTTACCCGTATGGCTACACCTTC.

The V call is TRBV27, the J call TRBJ2-3, with 8 bases matching TRBD2. V shed 6 bases, J shed 6 bases, and the junction held 11 bases outside the gene matches. Looked up from germline, CDR1 is MNHEY and CDR2 is SMNVEV (reference sequence). CDR3 length equals 15 residues. CDR3 in amino acids: CASSPGTSYLDTQYF. As DNA, the CDR3 is TGTGCCAGCAGCCCCGGGACTAGTTATCTCGATACGCAGTATTTT.

This clonotype was detected only a few times. This sequence joins TRBV9 and TRBJ2-2, with no clear D. The germline gives CDR1 SGDLS, CDR2 YYNGEE. V was pared by 4 bases and J by 5 bases, with 21 bases between. CDR3 length equals 17 residues. CDR3 DNA sequence: TGTGCCAGCAGCCAAGACGGCAGTCTACTGGGGACCGGGGAGCTGTTTTTT. Its translation: CASSQDGSLLGTGELFF.

In this sample, this clonotype turned up a few times. The rearrangement uses TRBV6-5 and TRBJ1-1, with 12 bases lining up with TRBD1. The ends lost 8 bases at V and 5 bases at J; junction bases unmatched: 9. Germline V gene data show CDR1 as MNHEY and CDR2 as SVGAGI. The CDR3 length is 15 residues. The CDR3 coding sequence is TGTGCCAGCGGCCGGGACAGGGGGCGCGGGACTGAAGCTTTCTTT. The encoded protein is CASGRDRGRGTEAFF.

This CDR3 reads CASSGTGGTTDTQYF. The CDR3 nucleotides read TGTGCCAGCAGCGGGACCGGGGGTACCACAGATACGCAGTATTTT. The chain has TRBV6-5 and TRBJ2-3, with D maybe TRBD2 (6 bases). The germline V and J ends were trimmed by 6 bases and 2 bases, with 15 bases remaining between them. The CDR3 extends over 15 amino acids. CDR1 and CDR2 (germline): MNHEY, SVGAGI.

The chain combines TRBV27 with TRBJ1-5, with TRBD1 matching over 8 bases. This CDR3 region has 15 residues. The trim removed 9 bases at V and 0 bases at J, leaving 7 bases unmatched. Germline CDR1 reads MNHEY; CDR2 reads SMNVEV (reference sequence). The CDR3 loop is CASSWTGNSNQPQHF. The CDR3 bases are TGTGCCAGTTCTTGGACAGGGAATAGCAATCAGCCCCAGCATTTT.

The chain recombines TRBV4-1 with TRBJ1-5; D is unclear. V lost 1 base and J lost 3, with 4 bases in between. The germline CDR1 and CDR2 sequences are MGHRA and YSYEKL. The CDR3 loop spans 13 amino acids. CDR3 DNA: TGCGCCAGCAGCCAAGCCATCAATCAGCCCCAGCATTTT. This gives the protein CASSQAINQPQHF.

The chain joins TRBV7-2 to TRBJ2-7; D ambiguous. The CDR3 has 15 residues. Trimming took off 5 bases at V and 0 bases at J, with 14 bases between the two ends. Germline assignment: CDR1 SGHTA and CDR2 FQGNSA. The CDR3 reads CASSIGRRRSYEQYF. The CDR3 nucleotides read TGTGCCAGCAGCATCGGACGGCGCCGCTCCTACGAGCAGTACTTC.

J is TRBJ1-6 and V is TRBV28; D perhaps matches TRBD1 (6 bases). Germline V CDR1 and CDR2: MDHEN, SYDVKM. The CDR3 length is 14 residues. Trimming left V 3 bases short and J 8 bases short, with 11 bases between. CDR3 loop: CASSLQGNYSPLHF. As DNA, the CDR3 is TGTGCCAGCAGTTTGCAGGGGAATTATTCACCCCTCCACTTT. Together with reference TRBV28 and TRBJ1-6, the CDR3 gives the full variable domain: DVKVTQSSRYLVKRTGEKVFLECVQDMDHENMFWYRQDPGLGLRLIYFSYDVKMKEKGDIPEGYSVSREKKERFSLILESASTNQTSMYLCASSLQGNYSPLHFGNGTRLTVT.

This clonotype was found a few times. This chain uses TRBV12-3 or TRBV12-4 with TRBJ1-1, with D possibly matching TRBD1 (5 bases). The ends were cut back, 7 bases at V and 0 bases at J, with 15 bases in the middle. The CDR3 contains 15 residues. The chain's CDR3 is CASTQGTGMNTEAFF. The DNA for the CDR3 is TGTGCCAGCACCCAAGGGACGGGGATGAACACTGAAGCTTTCTTT.

The chain couples TRBV28 to TRBJ2-1, with unresolved D. In germline, CDR1 is MDHEN, CDR2 SYDVKM. Trimming pared 10 bases from V and 4 bases from J, leaving 11 bases between. This CDR3 spans 12 amino acids. The CDR3 nucleotides are TGTGCCACCCTTACAAGGTACAATGAGCAGTTCTTC. Translation: CATLTRYNEQFF.

This clonotype was seen many times. The chain joins TRBV7-2 to TRBJ1-3; D gene ambiguous. Trimming removed 5 bases at V and 1 base at J, with 12 bases between. The CDR3 runs 15 residues. Germline values: CDR1 SGHTA, CDR2 FQGNSA. CDR3 sequence reads: CASSLLNWSGNTIYF. The CDR3 DNA sequence: TGTGCCAGCAGCCTCTTAAATTGGTCTGGAAACACCATATATTTT.

This clonotype has just a few counts. The chain uses TRBV14 and TRBJ1-1, with D perhaps matching TRBD1 (5 bases). Trimming removed 1 base at V and 6 bases at J, with 12 bases between. Germline V CDR1 and CDR2: SGHDN, FVKESK. The CDR3 spans 14 residues. The CDR3 DNA follows: TGTGCCAGCAGCCAAGGGCGGTCGGGGGCTGAAGCTTTCTTT. It codes for CASSQGRSGAEAFF.